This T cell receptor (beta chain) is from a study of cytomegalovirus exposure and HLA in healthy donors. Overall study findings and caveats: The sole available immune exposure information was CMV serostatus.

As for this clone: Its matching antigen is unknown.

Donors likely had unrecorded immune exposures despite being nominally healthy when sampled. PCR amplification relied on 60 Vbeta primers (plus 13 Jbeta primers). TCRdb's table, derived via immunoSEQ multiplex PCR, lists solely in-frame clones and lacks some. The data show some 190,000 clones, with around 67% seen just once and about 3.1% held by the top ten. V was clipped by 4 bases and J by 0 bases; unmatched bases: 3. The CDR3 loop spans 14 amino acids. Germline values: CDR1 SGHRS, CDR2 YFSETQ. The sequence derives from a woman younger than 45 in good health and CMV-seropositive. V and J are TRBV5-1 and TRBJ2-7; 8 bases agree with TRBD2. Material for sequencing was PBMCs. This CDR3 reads CASSPTSASYEQYF. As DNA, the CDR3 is TGCGCCAGCAGCCCGACTAGCGCCTCCTACGAGCAGTACTTC.